What follows are 21 T cell receptor beta chains derived from one specimen sequenced in a study of shared clonotypes between healthy human individuals (dated by TCRdb to about 2020). Library preparation employed the immunoSEQ multiplex PCR assay. As stored in TCRdb, this immuneACCESS dataset retains in-frame rearrangements with V and J assigned. A fraction of the clones does not appear; measured against another copy, unresolved V genes explain less than half of the discrepancy, and the remainder lacks a known reason. Within this sample are approximately 2.3 million clones, with roughly 93% of them counted one time only. The ten largest clones add up to about 0.37% of the sample. What was sequenced was naive CD4+ T cells from PBMCs. Read against the paper, the sample's cell subset or site label means: CD45RA+ positively selected. The receptors come from a young man in good health. Some clones in this sample may be carry-over from other donors' samples.

This chain uses TRBV19 with TRBJ2-7, with D perhaps TRBD1 (6 bases). This CDR3 spans 13 amino acids. V was cut by 3 bases and J by 3 bases, with 9 bases left in between. The V gene's germline CDR1 is LNHDA and CDR2 SQIVND (reference sequence). In nucleotides, the CDR3 is TGTGCCAGTAGTATCGTCAGGGGCTACGAGCAGTACTTC. Residues: CASSIVRGYEQYF.

This clone was seen once. The V call is TRBV2, the J call TRBJ2-1; the D is unclear. The germline V gene encodes CDR1 SNHLY and CDR2 FYNNEI. The length of the CDR3 is 11 residues. Trimming shortened V by 10 bases and J by 4 bases, and 8 bases separated the two germline ends. CDR3 bases: TGTGCCACCCGAGGATACAATGAGCAGTTCTTC. This sequence encodes CATRGYNEQFF.

The chain joins TRBV7-2 to TRBJ1-1; TRBD1 agrees at 8 bases. CDR3 length equals 14 residues. Trimming cost V 5 bases and J 6 bases; bases outside gene matches: 8. The germline CDR1 and CDR2 sequences are SGHTA and FQGNSA. The CDR3 spells CASSGQGSSAEAFF. The CDR3 DNA follows: TGTGCCAGCAGCGGACAGGGCTCTTCGGCTGAAGCTTTCTTT. The full variable domain, with the rest looked up from reference TRBV7-2 and TRBJ1-1, is GAGVSQSPSNKVTEKGKDVELRCDPISGHTALYWYRQSLGQGLEFLIYFQGNSAPDKSGLPSDRFSAERTGGSVSTLTIQRTQQEDSAVYLCASSGQGSSAEAFFGQGTRLTVV.

This rearrangement joins TRBV7-8 to TRBJ1-1; D is uncertain. CDR3 length: 13 amino acids. Per germline, CDR1 SGHVS and CDR2 FQNEAQ. Trimming shortened V by 4 bases and J by 6 bases, and 12 bases separated the two germline ends. The CDR3 DNA sequence: TGTGCCAGCAGCTGGGCGAGTAAGGCTGAAGCTTTCTTT. It translates to CASSWASKAEAFF.

This clone was counted a single time. The J gene is TRBJ2-1, the V gene TRBV5-1; 10 bases match TRBD2. Germline CDR1 SGHRS, CDR2 YFSETQ. Germline trimming cut 7 bases from V and 6 bases from J; bases unmatched to any gene: 10. The CDR3 length is 15 residues. The CDR3 DNA reads as TGCGCCAGCCGCCTCCTAGCGGGAGATCGCAATGAGCAGTTCTTC. This codes for CASRLLAGDRNEQFF.

The V and J genes are TRBV7-2 and TRBJ2-2; 7 bases map to TRBD1. With V trimmed by 5 bases and J by 0 bases, 3 bases remained unmatched. Germline V lookup: CDR1 SGHTA, CDR2 FQGNSA. This CDR3 comprises 15 residues. The CDR3 here is CASSRDRPNTGELFF. As DNA, the CDR3 is TGTGCCAGCAGCCGGGACAGACCGAACACCGGGGAGCTGTTTTTT.

The rearrangement links TRBV30 to TRBJ2-2; 7 bases fit TRBD2. The CDR3 loop spans 15 amino acids. CDR1 and CDR2 from the germline V gene are GTSNPN and SVGIG (reference sequence). Trimming cost V 2 bases and J 5 bases; bases outside gene matches: 8. This CDR3 is CAWSSASGGTGELFF. For the CDR3, the DNA is TGTGCCTGGAGTTCCGCTAGCGGAGGGACCGGGGAGCTGTTTTTT.

Points on this clone: Other nucleotide sequences from this sample produce the same CDR3. V and J are TRBV7-2 and TRBJ2-1; the D gene is possibly TRBD2 (6 bases). Germline CDR1 is SGHTA and CDR2 is FQGNSA. This CDR3 spans 15 amino acids. Trimming removed 4 bases from V and 1 base from J, with 11 bases in between. DNA for the CDR3: TGTGCCAGCAGCTCCTCCGGGGGATCCTACAATGAGCAGTTCTTC. It encodes CASSSSGGSYNEQFF.

The chain combines TRBV18 with TRBJ2-7; TRBD2 might be the D (7 bases). The CDR3 contains 13 residues. V was shortened by 4 bases and J by 6 bases, with 13 bases between the two germline ends. CDR1 is KGHSH and CDR2 is LQKENI in the germline V gene. CDR3 nucleotide sequence: TGTGCCAGCTCACAGGGGGGGGCGCGCGAGCAGTACTTC. Translation gives CASSQGGAREQYF. Full variable domain (remainder filled in from reference TRBV18 and TRBJ2-7): NAGVMQNPRHLVRRRGQEARLRCSPMKGHSHVYWYRQLPEEGLKFMVYLQKENIIDESGMPKERFSAEFPKEGPSILRIQQVVRGDSAAYFCASSQGGAREQYFGPGTRLTVT.

The gene calls are TRBV5-4 and TRBJ2-1; 7 bases agree with TRBD2. V shed 6 bases, J shed 3 bases, and the junction held 9 bases outside the gene matches. Germline loops: CDR1 SGHNT, CDR2 YYREEE (reference sequence). The CDR3 has 15 amino acids. CDR3 nucleotides: TGTGCCAGCACCTCGGGACTACGGGACTACAATGAGCAGTTCTTC. Translating gives CASTSGLRDYNEQFF.

This clone was counted between two and nine times. Other DNA variants within this sample encode the same CDR3. The chain employs TRBV7-9 and TRBJ2-1, with 7 bases matching TRBD2. The CDR3 sequence is 14 residues long. J lost 5 bases, V lost 0 bases, and 1 base had no gene match. CDR1 SEHNR and CDR2 FQNEAQ come from the germline V gene (reference sequence). Here the CDR3 reads CASSLAGGDNEQFF. The CDR3 bases are TGTGCCAGCAGCTTAGCGGGAGGGGACAATGAGCAGTTCTTC.

This chain joins TRBV28 and TRBJ2-7; 9 bases are a match to TRBD1. CDR1 MDHEN and CDR2 SYDVKM come from the germline V gene. The CDR3 has 14 residues. The ends lost 6 bases at V and 4 bases at J; junction bases unmatched: 7. The CDR3 reads CASSNRGPHYEQYF. CDR3 nucleotide sequence: TGTGCCAGCAGCAACAGGGGGCCCCATTACGAGCAGTACTTC.

This clone was seen only once. This chain connects TRBV5-4 to TRBJ2-5, with D perhaps matching TRBD2 (5 bases). V was trimmed by 4 bases and J by 5 bases, leaving 12 bases between them. Germline assignment: CDR1 SGHNT and CDR2 YYREEE (reference sequence). The CDR3 runs 13 residues. The CDR3 spells CASSPPGVETQYF. DNA of the CDR3: TGTGCCAGCAGCCCCCCCGGGGTCGAGACCCAGTACTTC.

This sequence joins TRBV6-5 and TRBJ1-4; D is unclear. This CDR3 comprises 15 residues. V lost 2 bases and J lost 0, with 7 bases in between. CDR1 is MNHEY, CDR2 SVGAGI, per germline. The CDR3 spells CASSYGGTTNEKLFF. CDR3 bases: TGTGCCAGCAGTTACGGAGGGACAACTAATGAAAAACTGTTTTTT.

This sequence joins TRBV28 and TRBJ1-1, with a tentative D call TRBD1 (6 bases). Germline V gene sequence: CDR1 MDHEN, CDR2 SYDVKM. The length of the CDR3 is 14 residues. Trimming pared 7 bases from V and 10 bases from J, leaving 22 bases between. CDR3 loop: CASIGPVTGRVAFF. CDR3 DNA: TGTGCCAGCATAGGCCCGGTAACAGGGAGAGTAGCTTTCTTT.

The chain carries TRBV2 and TRBJ2-5; 10 bases agree with TRBD2. The germline gives CDR1 SNHLY, CDR2 FYNNEI. The CDR3 has 15 amino acids. Trimming at V came to 6 bases and at J to 2 bases, leaving 6 bases not matched to a gene. The CDR3 sequence is CASRTSGMGQETQYF. CDR3 sequence (DNA): TGTGCCAGCAGAACTAGCGGGATGGGACAAGAGACCCAGTACTTC. The variable domain in full, completed from reference TRBV2 and TRBJ2-5, reads EPEVTQTPSHQVTQMGQEVILRCVPISNHLYFYWYRQILGQKVEFLVSFYNNEISEKSEIFDDQFSVERPDGSNFTLKIRSTKLEDSAMYFCASRTSGMGQETQYFGPGTRLLVL.

The rearrangement joins TRBV9 to TRBJ1-1, with D possibly matching TRBD1 (5 bases). The CDR3 covers 14 residues. Deletions cut 4 bases from V and 4 bases from J, with 14 bases between. CDR1 is SGDLS and CDR2 is YYNGEE in the germline V gene. Here the CDR3 reads CASSSQGQVTEAFF. CDR3 DNA: TGTGCCAGCAGCTCTCAGGGTCAGGTCACTGAAGCTTTCTTT.

The chain joins TRBV6-5 to TRBJ2-5; a possible D gene is TRBD2 (5 bases). Germline values: CDR1 MNHEY, CDR2 SVGAGI. Trimming stripped 0 bases from V and 2 bases from J, with 13 bases between. CDR3 length: 16 amino acids. CDR3 bases: TGTGCCAGCAGTTACTCGAGGGTACAATCTCAAGAGACCCAGTACTTC. Translation gives CASSYSRVQSQETQYF.

This rearrangement joins TRBV5-4 to TRBJ2-3; the match to TRBD1 covers 9 bases. The germline gives CDR1 SGHNT, CDR2 YYREEE (reference sequence). V was clipped by 2 bases and J by 0 bases; unmatched bases: 4. The CDR3 has 16 amino acids. CDR3 protein: CASSFRQGGSTDTQYF. The CDR3 coding sequence is TGTGCCAGCAGCTTCCGACAGGGGGGTAGCACAGATACGCAGTATTTT.

The V gene is TRBV18, the J gene TRBJ2-1, with TRBD2 matching over 9 bases. CDR1 is KGHSH, CDR2 LQKENI, per germline. CDR3 length: 14 amino acids. Trimming cost V 4 bases and J 8 bases; bases outside gene matches: 6. CDR3: CASSLGTSLYEQFF. The CDR3 DNA reads as TGTGCCAGCTCACTAGGGACTAGCCTCTATGAGCAGTTCTTC.

The V and J genes are TRBV28 and TRBJ1-2; perhaps TRBD1 as D (5 bases). The CDR3 spans 14 residues. Per germline, CDR1 MDHEN and CDR2 SYDVKM. Deletions cut 7 bases from V and 8 bases from J, with 20 bases between. The DNA for the CDR3 is TGTGCCAGCACCGCTTCCGGGGGTTCCGGAGGCTACACCTTC. Translation: CASTASGGSGGYTF.